This T cell receptor (beta chain) was documented in a study of long-term antiretroviral therapy in people with HIV. General study results and limits: Whichever time point was examined, clones expanded before ART dominated the repertoire. CDR3 lengths in HIV samples spanned a narrower range than controls.

It was version v3.0 of the immunoSEQ assay that was run at survey level. For each individual sample, sequencing targeted about 40,000-50,000 T-cell genomes. Data came from immunoSEQ multiplex PCR; TCRdb stores just in-frame clones and leaves some out. This table has 21,000 or so clones, about 90% appearing once. No donor had fewer than one pre-ART PBMC sample or fewer than two post-ART PBMC samples. This clone was observed a handful of times. Its matching antigen is unknown. The sequence derives from a woman aged 45-65 years with HIV. The sample consisted of unsorted PBMCs, taken around 2.7 years after starting antiretroviral therapy.

As DNA, the CDR3 is TGCGCCAGCAGCCAACCAGGGGGGATTTACACCGGGGAGCTGTTTTTT. This sequence encodes CASSQPGGIYTGELFF. The V gene is TRBV4-1, the J gene TRBJ2-2; D perhaps matches TRBD1 (7 bases). V was clipped by 2 bases and J by 3 bases, with 13 bases between them. The CDR3 extends over 16 amino acids. The germline CDR1 and CDR2 sequences are MGHRA and YSYEKL.